This is a list of T cell receptor beta chains from one sample in a study of beta chain features in type 1 diabetes. Method: immunoSEQ multiplex PCR; TCRdb's copy keeps in-frame clones and lacks some. The data hold around 430,000 clones, with around 30% observed a single time. Material for sequencing was naive CD4+ T cells from blood. These receptors all stem from a man between 18 and 35 years old in good health. CDR3s include the opening cysteine and the closing phenylalanine or tryptophan. The D gene is left open where the match is weak. The size field is filled for only some rows; it gives once, few, many or a size class.

v_gene	abundance	d_gene	j_gene	len	CDR3aa	CDR3nt
TRBV14	few	TRBD1	TRBJ1-4	12	CASSQEDRVLFF	TGTGCCAGCAGCCAAGAAGACAGGGTGCTGTTTTTT
TRBV5-1	NA	TRBD2	TRBJ2-7	15	CASSRGTSGTYEQYF	TGCGCCAGCAGCAGAGGGACTAGCGGAACCTACGAGCAGTACTTC
TRBV30	NA	NA	TRBJ1-1	13	CAWSRVGNTEAFF	TGTGCCTGGAGCAGGGTTGGGAACACTGAAGCTTTCTTT
TRBV7-9	few	TRBD2	TRBJ2-1	15	CAAWTGTSPYNEQFF	TGTGCCGCCTGGACGGGGACTAGTCCGTACAATGAGCAGTTCTTC
TRBV9	few	NA	TRBJ2-1	15	CASSSNPNVGNEQFF	TGTGCCAGCAGCTCGAATCCCAATGTAGGCAATGAGCAGTTCTTC
TRBV4-1	NA	NA	TRBJ2-3	14	CASSSRFDGDTQYF	TGCGCCAGCAGCTCAAGATTCGACGGCGATACGCAGTATTTT
TRBV6-6	few	TRBD2	TRBJ2-3	14	CASSLGLATDTQYF	TGTGCCAGCAGCCTAGGACTAGCGACAGATACGCAGTATTTT
TRBV30	few	TRBD2	TRBJ2-3	15	CAWGRLAPRTDTQYF	TGTGCCTGGGGGCGACTAGCCCCTCGCACAGATACGCAGTATTTT
TRBV7-9	NA	NA	TRBJ1-1	14	CASPRGSGAPEAFF	TGTGCCAGCCCCCGAGGTTCCGGGGCGCCTGAAGCTTTCTTT
TRBV29-1	NA	TRBD1	TRBJ2-7	14	CSVGKEPGGSEQYF	TGCAGCGTTGGGAAGGAGCCAGGGGGCAGCGAGCAGTACTTC
TRBV29-1	NA	NA	TRBJ2-3	14	CSVGKERSTDTQYF	TGCAGCGTTGGCAAGGAGAGATCCACAGATACGCAGTATTTT
TRBV30	once	NA	TRBJ1-2	13	CAWSVGDRNGYTF	TGTGCCTGGAGCGTAGGGGACCGCAATGGCTACACCTTC